These 23 T cell receptor beta chains share one sample of origin, sequenced in a study of cytomegalovirus exposure and HLA in healthy donors. Primers: 60 Vbeta forward and 13 Jbeta reverse. The table came from immunoSEQ multiplex PCR; TCRdb's copy has only in-frame clones and leaves some out. The sample includes over 150,000 clones. The material sequenced was PBMCs. The origin of the receptors is a boy younger than 18 in good health and CMV-seronegative.

This chain joins TRBV19 and TRBJ2-7, with TRBD2 matching 7 bases. The J segment lost 6 bases and the V segment lost 6 bases, leaving 2 bases of the junction unmatched. From germline, CDR1 is LNHDA and CDR2 SQIVND (reference sequence). CDR3 size: 11 residues. CDR3: CASRGGVEQYF. In DNA form, the CDR3 reads TGTGCCAGTAGGGGAGGGGTCGAGCAGTACTTC.

This chain connects TRBV7-2 to TRBJ2-7; 7 bases align to TRBD2. The CDR3 spans 15 residues. CDR1 is SGHTA and CDR2 is FQGNSA in the germline V gene. V gave up 1 base and J gave up 2 bases; unmatched junction bases: 5. CDR3 coding DNA: TGTGCCAGCAGCTTAGAGTGGGAGGGTCCCTACGAGCAGTACTTC. Its translation: CASSLEWEGPYEQYF.

For the CDR3, the DNA is TGTGCCAGCAGCGTACCAAAGAGCGGGGAAACAGATACGCAGTATTTT. It codes for CASSVPKSGETDTQYF. The chain combines TRBV9 with TRBJ2-3; 7 nucleotides line up with TRBD2. The trim removed 1 base at V and 3 bases at J, leaving 8 bases unmatched. The CDR3 loop spans 16 amino acids. Germline-derived CDR1 and CDR2 are SGDLS and YYNGEE.

The rearrangement links TRBV19 to TRBJ1-5, with no clear D. In germline, CDR1 is LNHDA, CDR2 SQIVND (reference sequence). This CDR3 region has 14 residues. Trimming took off 4 bases at V and 0 bases at J, with 7 bases between the two ends. CDR3 loop: CASSKQISNQPQHF. CDR3 nucleotides: TGTGCCAGTAGTAAACAGATTAGCAATCAGCCCCAGCATTTT.

CDR3 in amino acids: CASGLSPHRDRLLAGSYEQYF. The CDR3 coding sequence is TGTGCTAGTGGTTTATCCCCGCACCGGGACAGGCTTCTGGCGGGATCCTACGAGCAGTACTTC. The chain recombines TRBV12-5 with TRBJ2-7, with 8 bases that match TRBD1. Per germline, CDR1 LGHNT and CDR2 FRNRAP. The CDR3 runs to 21 residues. J was trimmed by 1 base and V by 3 bases; bases with no gene match: 23.

The chain couples TRBV2 to TRBJ1-1; D gene ambiguous. With 3 bases removed from V and 3 bases from J, the gap between germline ends came to 8 bases. The CDR3 contains 13 residues. CDR1 and CDR2 from the germline V gene are SNHLY and FYNNEI. CDR3 region: CASSENGYTEAFF. CDR3 nucleotides: TGTGCCAGCAGTGAGAACGGGTACACTGAAGCTTTCTTT.

V and J are TRBV7-9 and TRBJ2-5, with a possible D match to TRBD2 (7 bases). CDR3 length: 15 residues. V lost 5 bases, J lost 11 bases, and 24 bases lay in between. The germline V gene has CDR1 SEHNR and CDR2 FQNEAQ (reference sequence). CDR3 DNA: TGTGCCAGCAGCCTATCTAGGGGGGGATTTGAGGAGCAGTACTTC. It yields the protein CASSLSRGGFEEQYF.

The chain uses TRBV6-4 and TRBJ1-5; D is unresolved. V lost 0 bases, J lost 3 bases, and 12 bases lay in between. The CDR3 contains 16 residues. Germline V gene lookup returns CDR1 MRHNA and CDR2 SNTAGT. This CDR3 is CASSDSGGSANQPQHF. The DNA for the CDR3 is TGTGCCAGCAGTGACTCTGGCGGGTCGGCCAATCAGCCCCAGCATTTT.

The chain links TRBV4-3 to TRBJ2-7; 10 positions match TRBD1. The CDR3 spans 16 residues. The germline V gene encodes CDR1 LGHNA and CDR2 YSLEER. Trimming took 4 bases from V and 7 from J; bases not matched to a gene: 13. DNA of the CDR3: TGCGCCAGCAGCCTGATGTTAGGGACAGGGGAGGGGGAGCAGTACTTC. It translates to CASSLMLGTGEGEQYF.

The chain links TRBV7-9 to TRBJ2-5, with D perhaps TRBD2 (7 bases). Trimming cost V 5 bases and J 2 bases, with 21 bases left between them. CDR1 and CDR2 (germline): SEHNR, FQNEAQ (reference sequence). This CDR3 comprises 17 residues. The CDR3 loop reads CASSLTYGGGGQETQYF. The CDR3, as DNA: TGTGCCAGCAGCCTAACTTATGGGGGGGGCGGACAAGAGACCCAGTACTTC.

A remark on this clone: This sample includes further DNA sequences coding for the same CDR3. CDR3 amino acids: CASSDSAGGYNEQFF. CDR3 in DNA: TGTGCCAGCAGTGACTCGGCGGGGGGCTACAATGAGCAGTTCTTC. The V call is TRBV6-4, the J call TRBJ2-1, with 8 nucleotides matching TRBD2. V lost 0 bases to trimming and J lost 3 bases; unmatched junction nucleotides: 1. The CDR3 spans 15 residues. Germline V gives CDR1 MRHNA, CDR2 SNTAGT.

V and J are TRBV14 and TRBJ2-7; maybe TRBD2 (5 bases). Germline V CDR1 and CDR2: SGHDN, FVKESK. Deletions cut 4 bases from V and 2 bases from J, with 9 bases between. CDR3 length equals 13 residues. CDR3: CASSRGLTYEQYF. CDR3 DNA sequence: TGTGCCAGCAGCCGAGGACTGACCTACGAGCAGTACTTC.

V usage is TRBV6-1 and J usage is TRBJ2-2; D might be TRBD2 (5 bases). V was trimmed by 2 bases and J by 5 bases, leaving 9 bases between them. The CDR3 contains 14 residues. Germline CDR1 reads MNHNS; CDR2 reads SASEGT. CDR3 protein: CASSESSVTGELFF. The CDR3 DNA follows: TGTGCCAGCAGTGAAAGTAGCGTTACCGGGGAGCTGTTTTTT.

The rearrangement joins TRBV5-6 to TRBJ2-7, with 7 bases that match TRBD2. The ends lost 2 bases at V and 1 base at J; junction bases unmatched: 6. CDR1 and CDR2 from the germline V gene are SGHDT and YYEEEE. CDR3 length: 15 amino acids. Written as DNA, the CDR3 is TGTGCCAGCAGCTTTGGACTAGTTTCATCCTACGAGCAGTACTTC. Its translation: CASSFGLVSSYEQYF. Together with reference TRBV5-6 and TRBJ2-7, the CDR3 gives the full variable domain: DAGVTQSPTHLIKTRGQQVTLRCSPKSGHDTVSWYQQALGQGPQFIFQYYEEEERQRGNFPDRFSGHQFPNYSSELNVNALLLGDSALYLCASSFGLVSSYEQYFGPGTRLTVT.

The genes are TRBV5-1 and TRBJ2-3; TRBD2 aligns across 12 bases. V shed 0 bases and J 5 bases; nucleotides not matched to a gene: 4. The germline V gene encodes CDR1 SGHRS and CDR2 YFSETQ. There are 16 residues in the CDR3. CDR3 residues: CASSLGLTSGGDTQYF. The CDR3 DNA reads as TGCGCCAGCAGCTTGGGTTTGACTAGCGGGGGAGATACGCAGTATTTT. The entire variable domain, with the rest obtained from reference TRBV5-1 and TRBJ2-3, is as follows: KAGVTQTPRYLIKTRGQQVTLSCSPISGHRSVSWYQQTPGQGLQFLFEYFSETQRNKGNFPGRFSGRQFSNSRSEMNVSTLELGDSALYLCASSLGLTSGGDTQYFGPGTRLTVL.

The chain couples TRBV30 to TRBJ1-1; D not resolved. Deletions cut 1 base from V and 3 bases from J, with 6 bases between. CDR1 and CDR2 from the germline V gene are GTSNPN and SVGIG (reference sequence). The CDR3 sequence is 12 residues long. CDR3 protein: CAWSAGYTEAFF. DNA of the CDR3: TGTGCCTGGAGTGCCGGGTACACTGAAGCTTTCTTT.

The chain couples TRBV19 to TRBJ2-5; possible D gene TRBD1, 6 bases. This CDR3 is 13 amino acids long. Trimming cost V 5 bases and J 1 base, with 8 bases left between them. The germline V gene encodes CDR1 LNHDA and CDR2 SQIVND (reference sequence). CDR3 in DNA: TGTGCCAGTAGTCGGGACACCCAAGAGACCCAGTACTTC. Its translation is CASSRDTQETQYF. The full variable domain, in which reference TRBV19 and TRBJ2-5 provide the parts outside the CDR3, is DGGITQSPKYLFRKEGQNVTLSCEQNLNHDAMYWYRQDPGQGLRLIYYSQIVNDFQKGDIAEGYSVSREKKESFPLTVTSAQKNPTAFYLCASSRDTQETQYFGPGTRLLVL.

CDR3 DNA sequence: TGTGCCAGCAGTATCCCTGCCGGGGACACCATATATTTT. Translation gives CASSIPAGDTIYF. The chain employs TRBV6-5 and TRBJ1-3; D gene unclear. The V gene lost 5 bases and the J gene lost 8 bases, with 13 bases spanning the gap. Germline CDR1 is MNHEY and CDR2 is SVGAGI. The CDR3 is 13 residues long.

The gene calls are TRBV6-1 and TRBJ2-5, with 9 bases matching TRBD1. Near its end, the DNA agrees better with TRBJ2-7, so the J call may be wrong. Looked up from germline, CDR1 is MNHNS and CDR2 is SASEGT. This CDR3 contains 16 residues. The CDR3 loop reads CASSEGEGQGWGEQYF. The CDR3, as DNA: TGTGCCAGCAGTGAAGGAGAGGGACAGGGTTGGGGCGAGCAGTACTTC.

The V gene is TRBV6-5, the J gene TRBJ1-1; D might be TRBD1 (6 bases). CDR3 length equals 15 residues. Per the germline V gene, CDR1 is MNHEY and CDR2 is SVGAGI. Deletions cut 0 bases from V and 1 base from J, with 9 bases between. CDR3 nucleotides: TGTGCCAGCAGTTACTCGGGCAGGGGGAACACTGAAGCTTTCTTT. It specifies CASSYSGRGNTEAFF.

The rearrangement uses TRBV4-3 and TRBJ2-1; 15 nucleotides agree with TRBD2. CDR3 length: 17 residues. Losses at the gene ends were 1 base for V and 7 bases for J; bases not matched to a gene: 5. Germline CDR1 is LGHNA and CDR2 is YSLEER. The CDR3 is CASSQGTSGGAANEQFF. CDR3 nucleotides: TGCGCCAGCAGCCAAGGGACTAGCGGGGGGGCCGCGAATGAGCAGTTCTTC.

The chain joins TRBV19 to TRBJ2-7, with TRBD1 identical over 7 bases. The V gene end was trimmed by 5 bases and the J gene end by 0 bases; junction bases not matched to a gene: 10. Germline CDR1 LNHDA, CDR2 SQIVND (reference sequence). This CDR3 comprises 16 residues. In nucleotides, the CDR3 is TGTGCCAGTAGTCCGCCCCTCCGGGACAGCTCCTACGAGCAGTACTTC. Amino acids: CASSPPLRDSSYEQYF. Full variable domain (missing parts from reference TRBV19 and TRBJ2-7): DGGITQSPKYLFRKEGQNVTLSCEQNLNHDAMYWYRQDPGQGLRLIYYSQIVNDFQKGDIAEGYSVSREKKESFPLTVTSAQKNPTAFYLCASSPPLRDSSYEQYFGPGTRLTVT.

The rearrangement uses TRBV30 and TRBJ2-5; D perhaps matches TRBD2 (6 bases). With 0 bases removed from V and 4 bases from J, the gap between germline ends came to 15 bases. Germline CDR1 and CDR2: GTSNPN and SVGIG (reference sequence). This CDR3 has 15 amino acids. CDR3 in DNA: TGTGCCTGGAGTGTACTAGGAGGGGCAGGAGAGACCCAGTACTTC. This codes for CAWSVLGGAGETQYF.